The table lists the clone carrying this TCR beta chain with a few counts. Participants in the exposed group had met a COVID-19 case in the 2 weeks before joining the study. This entry belongs to a study of blood T cell repertoires in COVID-19. The overall study: The samples span acute and convalescent COVID-19 from the United States, Italy and Spain.

J lost 6 bases, V lost 5 bases, and 4 bases had no gene match. Per the germline V gene, CDR1 is MDHEN and CDR2 is SYDVKM. The CDR3 loop spans 13 amino acids. Original analysis: Amplified reference gene primers provided the basis for estimating nucleated cell counts. The assay was immunoSEQ multiplex PCR, and TCRdb's table has in-frame clones only and misses some. The D gene and trimming were derived from the DNA, and the V and J assignments and clone size from that table. Among around 200,000 clones listed, 75% to 90% were seen once. This receptor was identified in a woman aged 25 to 39 who had been exposed to COVID-19. The chain is built from TRBV28 and TRBJ1-5, with 7 bases identical to TRBD1. Sequences were obtained from PBMCs or T cells enriched from blood (not recorded which). CDR3 nucleotide sequence: TGTGCCAGCAGTAGGGACAGTTCTCAGCCCCAGCATTTT. Translating gives CASSRDSSQPQHF. The complete variable domain, with remaining parts taken from reference TRBV28 and TRBJ1-5, reads DVKVTQSSRYLVKRTGEKVFLECVQDMDHENMFWYRQDPGLGLRLIYFSYDVKMKEKGDIPEGYSVSREKKERFSLILESASTNQTSMYLCASSRDSSQPQHFGDGTRLSIL.